Each of the 22 T cell receptor beta chains below was sequenced from the same sample in a study of T cell changes during pregnancy in multiple sclerosis. The repertoire was sequenced with immunoSEQ multiplex PCR; TCRdb's copy has only in-frame clones and lacks some. Of over 100,000 clones in the sample, about 94% were seen once. Material: peripheral blood, obtained in the third trimester of pregnancy. The receptors were sampled from a female donor with multiple sclerosis, enrolled in a pregnancy study.

The chain links TRBV5-1 to TRBJ2-7, with 7 bases fitting TRBD2. V lost 0 bases, J lost 4 bases, and 13 bases stayed unmatched. The germline CDR1 and CDR2 sequences are SGHRS and YFSETQ. The CDR3 runs to 17 residues. In DNA, the CDR3 is TGCGCCAGCAGCTTGGCGATGGCTAGCGGTACAAGTTACGAGCAGTACTTC. Translating gives CASSLAMASGTSYEQYF.

V is TRBV5-4 and J is TRBJ2-5; possibly TRBD2 for D (5 bases). The ends were cut back, 0 bases at V and 5 bases at J, with 17 bases in the middle. The CDR3 extends over 16 amino acids. Germline values: CDR1 SGHNT, CDR2 YYREEE (reference sequence). In DNA, the CDR3 is TGTGCCAGCAGCTTGGCGGCGACTCCCTCGGGGGAGACCCAGTACTTC. Its protein is CASSLAATPSGETQYF.

Only one count was recorded for this clone. This chain connects TRBV18 to TRBJ2-7, with 8 bases fitting TRBD2. CDR3 length: 14 amino acids. The ends lost 3 bases at V and 6 bases at J; junction bases unmatched: 7. CDR1 and CDR2 (germline): KGHSH, LQKENI. CDR3 in DNA: TGTGCCAGCTCACCCGCGGGGGGCAGGGGCGAGCAGTACTTC. Translating gives CASSPAGGRGEQYF.

The chain links TRBV6-4 to TRBJ2-3; TRBD2 matches 7 bases. The CDR3 consists of 14 residues. The junction had 3 bases not matched to a gene; V was cut back by 4 bases and J by 2 bases. Germline V CDR1 and CDR2: MRHNA, SNTAGT. The CDR3 DNA reads as TGTGCCAGCAGTGCCGGGGGGACCACAGATACGCAGTATTTT. The encoded protein is CASSAGGTTDTQYF.

V and J are TRBV6-1 and TRBJ2-7, with D perhaps matching TRBD1 (7 bases). With 6 bases removed from V and 5 bases from J, the gap between germline ends came to 17 bases. This CDR3 is built from 14 residues. Germline V CDR1 and CDR2: MNHNS, SASEGT. Here the CDR3 DNA reads TGTGCCAGCAGACGACAGGGAGGTAGCCACGAGCAGTACTTC. As protein: CASRRQGGSHEQYF.

The chain recombines TRBV12-2 with TRBJ2-7; TRBD1, the table's D call, lacks a check against the DNA. TRBV12-2 is a pseudogene. The CDR3 covers 17 residues. CDR3 amino acids: CASLHSSRRGTDYEQYF. The CDR3 DNA follows: TGTGCAAGTCTCCATTCCTCCAGGAGGGGGACAGATTACGAGCAGTACTTC.

The chain joins TRBV19 to TRBJ2-2, with TRBD1 matching over 8 bases. This CDR3 has 14 residues. CDR1 LNHDA and CDR2 SQIVND come from the germline V gene (reference sequence). V lost 7 bases to trimming and J lost 3 bases; unmatched junction nucleotides: 4. The CDR3 loop is CASIPTGDTGELFF. CDR3 DNA: TGTGCCAGTATCCCGACAGGGGACACCGGGGAGCTGTTTTTT.

This chain joins TRBV18 and TRBJ2-5; 9 nucleotides line up with TRBD2. CDR1 is KGHSH, CDR2 LQKENI, per germline. The CDR3 runs to 16 residues. V lost 6 bases and J lost 4; bases outside the gene matches: 12. This CDR3 is CASSLRAAGGLETQYF. The CDR3 DNA follows: TGTGCCAGCTCCCTAAGGGCAGCGGGGGGCCTAGAGACCCAGTACTTC. The full variable domain, its missing parts supplied by reference TRBV18 and TRBJ2-5, is NAGVMQNPRHLVRRRGQEARLRCSPMKGHSHVYWYRQLPEEGLKFMVYLQKENIIDESGMPKERFSAEFPKEGPSILRIQQVVRGDSAAYFCASSLRAAGGLETQYFGPGTRLLVL.

The chain carries TRBV9 and TRBJ2-2; D remains ambiguous. The germline gives CDR1 SGDLS, CDR2 YYNGEE. The V end lost 2 bases, the J end lost 1 base, and 6 bases lay between the germline ends. The CDR3 sequence is 14 residues long. DNA for the CDR3: TGTGCCAGCAGCGTCCAACTGAACACCGGGGAGCTGTTTTTT. Translating gives CASSVQLNTGELFF.

In this sample, this clone turned up a few times. The genes are TRBV30 and TRBJ2-1, with TRBD2 matching 10 bases. J gave up 5 bases and V 3 bases, and 4 bases lay outside the gene matches. The germline V gene encodes CDR1 GTSNPN and CDR2 SVGIG (reference sequence). This CDR3 has 14 amino acids. CDR3 bases: TGTGCCTGGAGCTCCGGGACTAGCGACAATGAGCAGTTCTTC. Protein sequence: CAWSSGTSDNEQFF.

This chain joins TRBV5-1 and TRBJ1-1; 8 nucleotides line up with TRBD1. Germline V gives CDR1 SGHRS, CDR2 YFSETQ. The CDR3 is made up of 15 amino acids. V trimming: 3 bases; J trimming: 1 base; junction bases outside the gene matches: 5. The CDR3: CASSSTGTGNTEAFF. The CDR3 DNA follows: TGCGCCAGCAGCTCTACAGGGACAGGGAACACTGAAGCTTTCTTT.

The chain recombines TRBV19 with TRBJ1-3, with D unresolved. The germline V gene encodes CDR1 LNHDA and CDR2 SQIVND (reference sequence). The V gene lost 1 base and the J gene lost 0 bases, with 7 bases spanning the gap. The CDR3 consists of 15 residues. CDR3 sequence reads: CASSIGHTSGNTIYF. In nucleotides, the CDR3 is TGTGCCAGTAGTATAGGACATACCTCTGGAAACACCATATATTTT.

The V and J genes are TRBV6-1 and TRBJ2-7; D might be TRBD1 (6 bases). This CDR3 comprises 16 residues. Trimming cost V 1 base and J 2 bases, with 15 bases left between them. Germline V gives CDR1 MNHNS, CDR2 SASEGT. CDR3 nucleotides: TGTGCCAGCAGTGAAGGGGGGACAAACGTCCCCTACGAGCAGTACTTC. It translates to CASSEGGTNVPYEQYF.

This chain connects TRBV6-5 to TRBJ1-5, with 9 bases fitting TRBD1. The V segment lost 7 bases and the J segment 7 bases; nucleotides outside the gene matches: 2. Germline V lookup: CDR1 MNHEY, CDR2 SVGAGI. The CDR3 runs 12 residues. CDR3 amino acids: CASNDRGQPQHF. The CDR3 DNA is TGTGCCAGCAATGACAGGGGGCAGCCCCAGCATTTT.

This clone came up once. The chain recombines TRBV1 with TRBJ2-7; the DNA was not used to check the table's D call, TRBD1. TRBV1 is a recognized pseudogene. The CDR3 is made up of 17 amino acids. CDR3 sequence: CTSSQNSTGAPSYEQYF. The CDR3 DNA follows: TGCACCAGCAGCCAGAACTCGACAGGGGCCCCCTCCTACGAGCAGTACTTC.

The genes are TRBV29-1 and TRBJ2-1; weak D call: TRBD2 (6 bases). Germline V CDR1 and CDR2: SQVTM, ANQGSEA. Deletions cut 6 bases from V and 1 base from J, with 13 bases between. The CDR3 runs 14 residues. CDR3 DNA sequence: TGCAGCGTAATAGCGGTATTATCCTACAATGAGCAGTTCTTC. This sequence encodes CSVIAVLSYNEQFF.

The chain links TRBV28 to TRBJ1-1, with 9 bases identical to TRBD1. Germline V CDR1 and CDR2: MDHEN, SYDVKM. With 6 bases clipped from V and 3 bases from J, the junction kept 5 bases outside the gene matches. The CDR3 loop spans 14 amino acids. For the CDR3, the DNA is TGTGCCAGCAGGGGGACAGGGAGGGACACTGAAGCTTTCTTT. Encoded protein: CASRGTGRDTEAFF.

DNA of the CDR3: TGTGCCAGCAGCTTAGGGGTAGGGGGCGGTGAAAAACTGTTTTTT. The encoded protein is CASSLGVGGGEKLFF. The gene calls are TRBV7-2 and TRBJ1-4; 7 bases are shared with TRBD1. Germline CDR1 and CDR2: SGHTA and FQGNSA. The CDR3 loop spans 15 amino acids. V lost 1 base, J lost 7 bases, and 6 bases stayed unmatched. The variable domain in full, completed from reference TRBV7-2 and TRBJ1-4, reads GAGVSQSPSNKVTEKGKDVELRCDPISGHTALYWYRQSLGQGLEFLIYFQGNSAPDKSGLPSDRFSAERTGGSVSTLTIQRTQQEDSAVYLCASSLGVGGGEKLFFGSGTQLSVL.

The chain links TRBV6-1 to TRBJ2-1, with TRBD2 matching over 13 bases. There are 15 residues in the CDR3. V was pared by 4 bases and J by 8 bases, with 5 bases of the junction left unmatched. Germline values: CDR1 MNHNS, CDR2 SASEGT. Here the CDR3 reads CASSGRTSGSHEQFF. For the CDR3, the DNA is TGTGCCAGCAGTGGGAGGACTAGCGGGAGCCATGAGCAGTTCTTC.

This rearrangement joins TRBV18 to TRBJ1-5, with D possibly being TRBD1 (6 bases). The V gene's germline CDR1 is KGHSH and CDR2 LQKENI. Trimming pared 0 bases from V and 1 base from J, leaving 10 bases between. The CDR3 is 16 residues long. The CDR3: CASSPPGQSSNQPQHF. CDR3 nucleotides: TGTGCCAGCTCACCACCTGGACAGTCAAGCAATCAGCCCCAGCATTTT.

This clone was picked up one time. The chain employs TRBV6-1 and TRBJ2-5, with TRBD1 as a possible D gene (6 bases). The germline V and J ends were trimmed by 6 bases and 2 bases, with 10 bases remaining between them. The germline V gene has CDR1 MNHNS and CDR2 SASEGT. CDR3 length: 13 residues. The CDR3 coding sequence is TGTGCCAGCAGCGGGACACCACAAGAGACCCAGTACTTC. This encodes CASSGTPQETQYF.

The chain combines TRBV2 with TRBJ2-7; no clear D. This CDR3 has 11 amino acids. With 3 bases removed from V and 3 bases from J, the gap between germline ends came to 3 bases. The germline V gene encodes CDR1 SNHLY and CDR2 FYNNEI. The CDR3: CASSDNYEQYF. The CDR3 nucleotides are TGTGCCAGCAGTGACAACTACGAGCAGTACTTC.